These T cell receptor beta chains were read from a single sample in a study of identical twins. One entry per CDR3 protein results from TCRdb running MiXCR on the 5' RACE reads. This sample carries more than 650,000 distinct CDR3 sequences, approximately 6.1% of them seen once, and the ten largest clones take about 2%. Sequences were obtained from naive T cells sorted from blood. The receptors derive from a man aged 18 to 29 in good health. The CDR3 runs from the conserved cysteine through the conserved F or W. Fields, in order: D gene, V gene, clone size, CDR3 length, J gene, CDR3 protein, CDR3 DNA. D genes are given only for firm matches. Only some rows state a clone size, as once, few, many or a class for expanded clones.

TRBD2	TRBV27	.	16	TRBJ2-3	CASSLSLAGRTDTQYF	TGTGCCAGCAGTTTGTCTCTAGCGGGACGCACAGATACGCAGTATTTT
TRBD1	TRBV9	.	16	TRBJ2-5	CASSVGSQGAVETQYF	TGTGCCAGCAGCGTAGGGTCACAGGGGGCTGTGGAGACCCAGTACTTC
.	TRBV7-6	.	12	TRBJ2-5	CASRSQQTTQYF	TGTGCCAGCCGATCCCAGCAGACGACCCAGTACTTC
TRBD2	TRBV20-1	many	16	TRBJ2-1	CSSPLAGVPSYNEQFF	TGCAGCTCACCCCTAGCGGGGGTTCCCTCCTACAATGAGCAGTTCTTC
.	TRBV20-1	.	13	TRBJ1-6	CSARVGANSPLHF	TGCAGTGCTAGAGTGGGAGCGAATTCACCCCTCCACTTT
.	TRBV30	few	16	TRBJ2-1	CAWKLRTEPRGDEQFF	TGTGCCTGGAAACTCCGGACAGAACCCCGGGGGGATGAGCAGTTCTTC
.	TRBV21-1	few	17	TRBJ2-5	CASSMNRNQTAGETQYF	TGTGCCAGCAGCATGAACAGGAACCAGACCGCGGGGGAGACCCAGTACTTC
.	TRBV20-1	many	12	TRBJ1-5	CSASFENQPQHF	TGCAGTGCTAGTTTCGAGAATCAGCCCCAGCATTTT
TRBD1	TRBV3-1	.	13	TRBJ1-1	CASSPSSGTAAFF	TGTGCCAGCAGCCCCTCTTCCGGGACAGCAGCTTTCTTT
.	TRBV28	.	13	TRBJ2-2	CASNQGSTGELFF	TGTGCCAGCAATCAGGGCAGCACCGGGGAGCTGTTTTTT
.	TRBV20-1	few	12	TRBJ2-7	CSAEFSSYEQYF	TGCAGTGCAGAGTTTAGCTCCTACGAGCAGTACTTC
.	TRBV6-2/TRBV6-3	few	14	TRBJ1-5	CAIRGAGEGQPQHF	TGTGCCATTCGGGGCGCAGGGGAAGGGCAGCCCCAGCATTTT
TRBD2	TRBV7-6	.	15	TRBJ2-5	CASSTVPGGQETQYF	TGTGCCAGCAGCACAGTCCCGGGGGGCCAAGAGACCCAGTACTTC
.	TRBV20-1	many	13	TRBJ2-3	CSAGLPSTDTQYF	TGCAGTGCGGGGCTACCTAGCACAGATACGCAGTATTTT
TRBD1	TRBV11-2	.	15	TRBJ2-7	CASSLVQGANYEQYF	TGTGCCAGCAGCTTAGTGCAGGGGGCGAACTACGAGCAGTACTTC
.	TRBV9	many	15	TRBJ2-3	CASSALAPSTDTQYF	TGTGCCAGCAGCGCCCTAGCGCCTAGCACAGATACGCAGTATTTT
.	TRBV11-2	.	13	TRBJ2-1	CASSLEQVNEQFF	TGTGCCAGCAGCTTAGAACAGGTCAATGAGCAGTTCTTC
.	TRBV6-1	many	15	TRBJ1-2	CASSDPRGTVGGYTF	TGTGCCAGCAGTGATCCCCGAGGGACTGTCGGTGGCTACACCTTC
.	TRBV7-9	few	16	TRBJ2-1	CASSRNSGFSYNEQFF	TGTGCCAGCAGCCGGAATAGCGGATTCTCCTACAATGAGCAGTTCTTC
.	TRBV12-3/TRBV12-4	many	12	TRBJ2-1	CASRQTSPEQFF	TGTGCCAGCCGTCAAACTAGCCCTGAGCAGTTCTTC
.	TRBV7-6	few	17	TRBJ1-3	CASSLRADTSPGNTIYF	TGTGCCAGCAGCTTACGAGCAGACACTTCGCCTGGAAACACCATATATTTT
.	TRBV4-1	.	15	TRBJ2-1	CASSQVGTTYNEQFF	TGCGCCAGCAGCCAAGTTGGGACAACTTACAATGAGCAGTTCTTC
TRBD2	TRBV6-2/TRBV6-3	many	15	TRBJ2-1	CASSQRTSGSSEQFF	TGTGCCAGCAGTCAACGGACTAGCGGGAGTTCTGAGCAGTTCTTC
.	TRBV6-1	.	14	TRBJ2-3	CASRTRGNSDTQYF	TGTGCCAGCAGAACTAGGGGAAACTCAGATACGCAGTATTTT
TRBD1	TRBV20-1	many	16	TRBJ2-7	CSARDPQGATPYEQYF	TGCAGTGCTAGAGATCCCCAGGGGGCCACCCCCTACGAGCAGTACTTC
TRBD1	TRBV24-1	many	15	TRBJ2-7	CATSDSTGASYEQYF	TGTGCCACCAGTGACTCGACAGGGGCTTCCTACGAGCAGTACTTC
.	TRBV29-1	many	11	TRBJ2-1	CSVAHTREQFF	TGCAGCGTTGCCCACACGCGCGAGCAGTTCTTC
.	TRBV24-1	few	13	TRBJ2-1	CATSEPPSPRQFF	TGTGCCACCAGTGAGCCCCCTAGCCCTCGGCAGTTCTTC
TRBD1	TRBV6-2/TRBV6-3	few	14	TRBJ2-2	CASSETGFTGELFF	TGTGCCAGCAGCGAGACAGGGTTCACCGGGGAGCTGTTTTTT